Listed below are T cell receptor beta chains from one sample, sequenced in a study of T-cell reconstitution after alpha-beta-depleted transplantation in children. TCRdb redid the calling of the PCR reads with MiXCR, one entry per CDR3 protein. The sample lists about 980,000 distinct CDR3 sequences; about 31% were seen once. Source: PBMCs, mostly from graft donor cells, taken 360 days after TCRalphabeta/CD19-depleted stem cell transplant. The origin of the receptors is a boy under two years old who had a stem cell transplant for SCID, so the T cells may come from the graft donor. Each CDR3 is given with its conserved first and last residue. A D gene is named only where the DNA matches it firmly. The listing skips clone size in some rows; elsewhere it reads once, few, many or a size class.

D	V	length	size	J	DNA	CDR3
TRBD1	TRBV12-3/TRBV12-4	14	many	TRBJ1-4	TGTGCCAGCAGCTTAGGGACAGGGAATGAAAAACTGTTTTTT	CASSLGTGNEKLFF
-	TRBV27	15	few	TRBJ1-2	TGTGCCAGCAGTTCGTACCCGGACAGACCCTATGGCTACACCTTC	CASSSYPDRPYGYTF
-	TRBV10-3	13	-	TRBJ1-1	TGTGCCATCAGTGAGGTAAGGAGGACTGAAGCTTTCTTT	CAISEVRRTEAFF
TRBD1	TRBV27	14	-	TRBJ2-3	TGTGCCAGCAGTAGGGACAGGGGGCCCGATACGCTGTATTTT	CASSRDRGPDTLYF
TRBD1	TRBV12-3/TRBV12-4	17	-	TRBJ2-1	TGTGCCAGCGTCGGCAGGGGGATTCCCCCCTCCTACAATGAGCAGTTCTTC	CASVGRGIPPSYNEQFF
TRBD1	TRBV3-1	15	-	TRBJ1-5	TGTGCCAGCACCCAAGGGACAGGGAGGGATCAGCCCCAGCATTTT	CASTQGTGRDQPQHF
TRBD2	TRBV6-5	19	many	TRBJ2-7	TGTGCCAGCAGTTACTCGTCTATAACGGGGCGGGGGAGAGCCTACGAGCAGTACTTC	CASSYSSITGRGRAYEQYF
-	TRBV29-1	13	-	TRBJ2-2	TGCAGCGGTTGCGACGTCAACACCGGGGAGCTGTTTTTT	CSGCDVNTGELFF
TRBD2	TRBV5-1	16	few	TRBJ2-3	TGCGCCAGCAGCGCGTGGACTAGCGCGGCCATGGTTACGCAGTATTTT	CASSAWTSAAMVTQYF
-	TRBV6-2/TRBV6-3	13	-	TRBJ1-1	TGTGCCAGCAATTGGGTCCCGGACGGTGAAGCTTTCTTT	CASNWVPDGEAFF
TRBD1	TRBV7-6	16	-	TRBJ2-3	TGTGCCAGCAGCTCACGCCACGGGACAGGGGGGGATACGCAGTATTTT	CASSSRHGTGGDTQYF
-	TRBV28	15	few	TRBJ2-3	TGTGCCAGCTGTGTATTCGGGGGTGAGACAGATACGCAGTATTTT	CASCVFGGETDTQYF
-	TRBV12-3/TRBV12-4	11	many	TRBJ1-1	TGTGCCAGCAGTTTTTACACTGAAGCTTTCTTT	CASSFYTEAFF
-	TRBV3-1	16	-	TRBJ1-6	TGTGCCAGCAGCCAAAGTGAACAACCGTATAATTCACCCCTCCACTTT	CASSQSEQPYNSPLHF
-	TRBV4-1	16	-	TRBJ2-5	TGCGCCAGCAGCCAAGAGCCCTGGGAGGGGGAAGAGACCCAGTACTTC	CASSQEPWEGEETQYF
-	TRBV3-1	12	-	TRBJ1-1	TGTGCCAGCAGCCAGTGGGAGGGCCAAGCTTTCTTT	CASSQWEGQAFF
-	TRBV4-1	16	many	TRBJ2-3	TGCGCCAGCAGCCAAGTTGCAGGGCCGCGGACAGATACGCAGTATTTT	CASSQVAGPRTDTQYF
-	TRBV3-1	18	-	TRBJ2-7	TGTGCCAGCAGGGAACGGGTTCTACAGATGCTATACTCCTACGAGCAGTACTTC	CASRERVLQMLYSYEQYF
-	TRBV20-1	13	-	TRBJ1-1	TGCAGTGCTTGTCCCCTCATAAACACTGAAGCTTTCTTT	CSACPLINTEAFF
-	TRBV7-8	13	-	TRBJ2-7	TGTGCCAGCCAGAGGGACCGATCCTACGAGCAGTACTTC	CASQRDRSYEQYF
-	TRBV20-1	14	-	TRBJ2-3	TGCAGTGCTACCCCTCGGGGGCAGTCAGATACGCAGTATTTT	CSATPRGQSDTQYF
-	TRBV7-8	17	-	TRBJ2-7	TGTGCCAGCAGCTTGGGTCCCGGGACCGAAGCCCCCTACGAGCAGTACTTC	CASSLGPGTEAPYEQYF
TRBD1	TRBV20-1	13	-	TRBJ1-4	TGCAGTGCCCCGACAGGGTTGAATGAAAAACTGTTTTTT	CSAPTGLNEKLFF
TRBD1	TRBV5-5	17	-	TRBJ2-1	TGTGCCAGCAGCTTGCTCAGGGGGCAGGGGACCTACAATGAGCAGTTCTTC	CASSLLRGQGTYNEQFF
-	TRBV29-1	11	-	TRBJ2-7	TGCAGCGCCGCAGGCTCCTACGAGCAGTACTTC	CSAAGSYEQYF
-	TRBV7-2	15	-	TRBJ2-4	TGTGCCAGCAGCCCTTATATAGGGGCCAAAAACATTCAGTACTTC	CASSPYIGAKNIQYF
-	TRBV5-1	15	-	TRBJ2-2	TGCGCCAGCACCCACAGAGGGGAATGGACCGGGGAGCTGTTTTTT	CASTHRGEWTGELFF
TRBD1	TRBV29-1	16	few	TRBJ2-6	TGCAGCGTTGGGGCAGGGGGCGCTAAGGGGGCCAACGTCCTGACTTTC	CSVGAGGAKGANVLTF
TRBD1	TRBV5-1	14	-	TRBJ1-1	TGCGCCAGCAGCAACGGACAGGGTCCCACTGAAGCTTTCTTT	CASSNGQGPTEAFF
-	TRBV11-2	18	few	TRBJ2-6	TGTGCCAGCAGCTTAGGCCTATACGCGGTCTCTGGGGCCAACGTCCTGACTTTC	CASSLGLYAVSGANVLTF
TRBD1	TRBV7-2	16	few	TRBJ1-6	TGTGCCAGCAGCCGCTTCCCGACAGGGGGTCATTCACCCCTCCACTTT	CASSRFPTGGHSPLHF
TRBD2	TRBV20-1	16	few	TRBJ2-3	TGCAGTGCTAGGGGATACGGGGGGACTAGCACAGATACGCAGTATTTT	CSARGYGGTSTDTQYF
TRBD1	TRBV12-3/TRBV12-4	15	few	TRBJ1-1	TGTGCCAGCAGACCGCAGACAGGGATGAACACTGAAGCTTTCTTT	CASRPQTGMNTEAFF
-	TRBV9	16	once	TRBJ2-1	TGTGCCAGCGGGTTCCCCGACCGAGGCTCCTACAATGAGCAGTTCTTC	CASGFPDRGSYNEQFF
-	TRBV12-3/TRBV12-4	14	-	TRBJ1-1	TGTGCCAGTGTGGGGGGGGGTTGGGGCACTGAAGCTTTCTTT	CASVGGGWGTEAFF
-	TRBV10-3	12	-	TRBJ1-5	TGTGCCATCAGTGACATGGGGCGGCCCCAGCATTTT	CAISDMGRPQHF
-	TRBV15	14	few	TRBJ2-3	TGTGCCACCAGCACCTGGACAGACACAGATACGCAGTATTTT	CATSTWTDTDTQYF
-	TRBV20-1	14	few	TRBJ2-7	TGCAGTGCTAGAGTAGACTCCCCCTTCTACGAGCAGTACTTC	CSARVDSPFYEQYF
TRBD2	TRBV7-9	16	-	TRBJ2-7	TGTGCCAGCAGCCCGTTAGCGGGGGGTTCCTCCTACGAGCAGTACTTC	CASSPLAGGSSYEQYF